The 10 T cell receptor beta chains listed next were all sequenced from one sample in a study of cytomegalovirus exposure and HLA in healthy donors. The PCR made use of 60 Vbeta and 13 Jbeta primers. TCRdb keeps only in-frame clones here, not all; method: immunoSEQ multiplex PCR. Here the sample spans roughly 170,000 clones, under 85% being singletons. Sequenced material: PBMCs. Receptor source: a woman younger than 45 in good health and CMV-seronegative.

The J gene is TRBJ2-7, the V gene TRBV27; D is ambiguous. CDR3 length: 14 residues. V was clipped by 5 bases and J by 3 bases, with 14 bases between them. Germline V lookup: CDR1 MNHEY, CDR2 SMNVEV (reference sequence). Here the CDR3 DNA reads TGTGCCAGCAGTCTAAAGACACCCCACTACGAGCAGTACTTC. This translates into CASSLKTPHYEQYF.

The sample holds a few counts of this clone. V is TRBV19 and J is TRBJ2-1; D may be TRBD1 (6 bases). V was shortened by 6 bases and J by 7 bases, with 19 bases between the two germline ends. The CDR3 extends over 15 amino acids. Germline-derived CDR1 and CDR2 are LNHDA and SQIVND (reference sequence). For the CDR3, the DNA is TGTGCCAGTAGCTATGACAGAGGGGGATCGAATGAGCAGTTCTTC. Protein: CASSYDRGGSNEQFF.

This clone came up once. The chain couples TRBV7-9 to TRBJ1-2; 9 nucleotides match TRBD1. Losses at the gene ends were 5 bases for V and 5 bases for J; bases not matched to a gene: 12. The CDR3 is 16 amino acids. CDR1 is SEHNR, CDR2 FQNEAQ, per germline (reference sequence). The CDR3 DNA reads as TGTGCCAGCAGCCCGGGACAGGGTGAGGCTCCGTATGGCTACACCTTC. This encodes CASSPGQGEAPYGYTF.

The rearrangement joins TRBV29-1 to TRBJ2-5, with TRBD2 matching 8 bases. The CDR3 is 14 amino acids. The V gene's germline CDR1 is SQVTM and CDR2 ANQGSEA. Unmatched junction bases numbered 13, after V lost 8 bases and J lost 5 bases. The CDR3 region is CSTQIGGGGETQYF. The CDR3, as DNA: TGCAGCACCCAGATCGGGGGGGGCGGGGAGACCCAGTACTTC.

This chain uses TRBV15 with TRBJ1-4; TRBD1 matches 9 bases. Germline V gene lookup returns CDR1 LNHNV and CDR2 YYDKDF (reference sequence). CDR3 length: 15 amino acids. J gave up 9 bases and V 1 base, and 6 bases lay outside the gene matches. CDR3: CATSRALDRGQKLFF. The CDR3 DNA reads TGTGCCACCAGCAGAGCCTTGGACAGGGGCCAAAAACTGTTTTTT.

The chain recombines TRBV6-1 with TRBJ2-3; 7 bases agree with TRBD1. V lost 4 bases, J lost 7 bases, and 17 bases stayed unmatched. The CDR3 has 17 residues. Germline loops: CDR1 MNHNS, CDR2 SASEGT. CDR3: CASSARRGGLLVNTQYF. In nucleotides, the CDR3 is TGTGCCAGCAGTGCCCGCCGAGGGGGCCTTTTGGTAAATACGCAGTATTTT.

In regard to this clone: Because the CDR3's place on the DNA is in doubt, the DNA is left out and the CDR3 is given as listed by TCRdb. This chain links TRBV2 with TRBJ1-2; TRBD1 reflects the table's D call only, with no check against the DNA. The CDR3 sequence runs 13 residues, both termini included. Germline V gives CDR1 SNHLY, CDR2 FYNNEI. CDR3 amino acids: CASSFGTGAGHTF.

This clone was observed many times. The V call is TRBV4-2, the J call TRBJ2-7, with D tentatively TRBD2 (7 bases). This CDR3 is built from 14 residues. Germline loops: CDR1 LGHNA, CDR2 YNFKEQ. V was cut by 5 bases and J by 2 bases, with 13 bases left in between. The CDR3 here is CASSEGRGTYEQYF. CDR3 coding DNA: TGTGCCAGCAGCGAGGGGAGGGGGACCTACGAGCAGTACTTC.

There are a few counts of this clone. In nucleotides, the CDR3 is TGCGCCAGCAGCCAAGAAAGGGTGGCTAGCGGGAGAAATACGCAGTATTTT. This codes for CASSQERVASGRNTQYF. The chain couples TRBV4-1 to TRBJ2-3; 10 bases map to TRBD2. The CDR3 is 17 residues long. After removal of 0 bases from V and 7 bases from J, the junction contained 10 bases not matched to a gene. Germline values: CDR1 MGHRA, CDR2 YSYEKL.

The chain has TRBV28 and TRBJ2-3; D is uncertain. V gave up 6 bases and J gave up 1 base, with 8 bases separating them. The CDR3 extends over 13 amino acids. CDR1 and CDR2 (germline): MDHEN, SYDVKM. This CDR3 reads CASRLFGTDTQYF. In nucleotides, the CDR3 is TGTGCCAGCAGACTCTTCGGCACAGATACGCAGTATTTT. Based on the CDR3 plus reference TRBV28 and TRBJ2-3, the full variable domain is DVKVTQSSRYLVKRTGEKVFLECVQDMDHENMFWYRQDPGLGLRLIYFSYDVKMKEKGDIPEGYSVSREKKERFSLILESASTNQTSMYLCASRLFGTDTQYFGPGTRLTVL.